The clone carrying this T cell receptor (beta chain) has just a few counts. What it binds is not known. This specimen belongs to a study of beta chain features in type 1 diabetes. Notes on the study in general: TCRB CDR3s were moderately but significantly shorter in Type 1 diabetes patients in all four CD4+ subsets. Comparison showed that naive, central memory and Treg TCRB repertoires appeared more similar among patients than among healthy donors. At VDJ recombination sites, type 1 diabetes patients had fewer insertions and more deleted nucleotides.

Germline assignment: CDR1 LGHNA and CDR2 YNFKEQ. The CDR3 consists of 16 residues. The germline V and J ends were trimmed by 0 bases and 6 bases, with 15 bases remaining between them. Expressed TCRB transcripts were sequenced because the isolated RNA had all been reverse transcribed beforehand. Measured with immunoSEQ multiplex PCR; TCRdb has only the in-frame clones, and not every one. The sample lists 600,000 or so clones, around 11% occurring once. Purity exceeding 95% was reached by all sorted populations. V is TRBV4-2 and J is TRBJ1-3; D is possibly TRBD1 (5 bases). The sequence was obtained from a man aged 25-45 years with type 1 diabetes. The specimen was naive CD4+ T cells from blood. The CDR3 is CASSQDGAENENTIYF. The CDR3 region has the DNA TGTGCCAGCAGCCAAGATGGGGCAGAGAATGAAAACACCATATATTTT.